This TCR beta chain was retrieved from a study of T cells in Graves' hyperthyroidism and ophthalmopathy. From RNA transcripts, TCR beta CDR3 regions were amplified. HTBI primers were employed in a first-round RT-PCR of the TCR CDR3. TCRdb ran MiXCR on the multiplex PCR reads and lists one entry per CDR3 protein. This table holds about 400,000 distinct CDR3 sequences, less than 15% found once. In regard to this clonotype: Possible read error: a much larger clone is one base away. Here the CDR3 omits its conserved ending phenylalanine or tryptophan, so a read error is the likely source.

This receptor was taken from a woman under 30 with Graves' hyperthyroidism. Sequencing input: blood.

The chain's CDR3 is CATNRGNSNQPQHL. CDR3 bases: TGTGCCACAAACAGGGGGAATAGCAATCAGCCCCAGCATCTT. The V call is TRBV28, the J call TRBJ1-5; 8 nucleotides line up with TRBD1. J lost 0 bases, V lost 10 bases, and 5 bases had no gene match. Germline CDR1 MDHEN, CDR2 SYDVKM. There are 14 residues in the CDR3.